This T cell receptor (beta chain) was profiled in a study of T cell responses to AZD1222 COVID-19 vaccine. Here immunoSEQ multiplex PCR was the method, and the copy in TCRdb shows in-frame clones only, minus some. The table includes about 75,000 clones, around nine tenths detected once. J gave up 1 base and V 4 bases, and 7 bases lay outside the gene matches. Germline assignment: CDR1 SGHKS and CDR2 YYEKEE (reference sequence). The CDR3 totals 15 residues. As to this clone: Its antigen is not known.

Whole-study results and caveats: Increases in Spike-specific TCR breadth and depth were seen after two AZD1222 doses.

The specimen was peripheral blood, collected 28 days after the second AZD1222 dose. This sequence was found in an adult who received the AZD1222 COVID-19 vaccine. The rearrangement joins TRBV5-5 to TRBJ2-7; the match to TRBD1 covers 8 bases. The DNA of the CDR3 is TGTGCCAGCAGCGCGGACAGGGCGTTTTCCTACGAGCAGTACTTC. This encodes CASSADRAFSYEQYF. Looking up the rest from reference TRBV5-5 and TRBJ2-7 gives the full variable domain: DAGVTQSPTHLIKTRGQQVTLRCSPISGHKSVSWYQQVLGQGPQFIFQYYEKEERGRGNFPDRFSARQFPNYSSELNVNALLLGDSALYLCASSADRAFSYEQYFGPGTRLTVT.